This passage covers 9 T cell receptor beta chains from one sample sequenced in a study of OX40 agonist ivuxolimab in advanced cancers. Using immunoSEQ multiplex PCR, the repertoire was profiled, and TCRdb retains in-frame clones only, with some absent. The sample lists tens of thousands of clones; about 90% were seen once. Material: CD4+ or CD8+ T cells sorted from blood, obtained in a trial of the OX40 agonist ivuxolimab. The receptors here all came from an adult with an advanced solid tumor such as melanoma, head and neck, liver or kidney cancer.

The gene calls are TRBV12-5 and TRBJ2-7; 7 bases map to TRBD2. The trim removed 1 base at V and 3 bases at J, leaving 0 bases unmatched. There are 13 residues in the CDR3. Germline-derived CDR1 and CDR2 are LGHNT and FRNRAP. The CDR3 DNA reads as TGTGCTAGTGGTTTGGGCGGGAGCTACGAGCAGTACTTC. This sequence encodes CASGLGGSYEQYF.

The chain is built from TRBV5-1 and TRBJ2-1; a possible D gene is TRBD2 (6 bases). In germline, CDR1 is SGHRS, CDR2 YFSETQ. The CDR3 runs to 13 residues. V was shortened by 2 bases and J by 6 bases, with 9 bases between the two germline ends. CDR3 loop: CASSLIGSNEQFF. The CDR3 DNA reads as TGCGCCAGCAGCTTAATCGGGAGCAATGAGCAGTTCTTC.

This chain uses TRBV5-6 with TRBJ2-5; no reliable D call. Trimming took 4 bases from V and 0 from J, leaving 13 bases between them. This CDR3 is 15 amino acids long. Germline lookup yields CDR1 SGHDT and CDR2 YYEEEE. CDR3 nucleotides: TGTGCCAGCAGCCCATCGCCACCGTACCAAGAGACCCAGTACTTC. The encoded protein is CASSPSPPYQETQYF.

V usage is TRBV5-5 and J usage is TRBJ2-1; D unclear. CDR3 length: 13 residues. V was shortened by 1 base and J by 5 bases, with 7 bases between the two germline ends. Germline V gene lookup returns CDR1 SGHKS and CDR2 YYEKEE (reference sequence). This CDR3 reads CASSLLNNNEQFF. The CDR3 DNA sequence: TGTGCCAGCAGCTTGCTCAACAACAATGAGCAGTTCTTC.

The chain couples TRBV18 to TRBJ2-1; D is undetermined. There are 16 residues in the CDR3. From germline, CDR1 is KGHSH and CDR2 LQKENI. Trimming shortened V by 3 bases and J by 0 bases, and 12 bases separated the two germline ends. The CDR3 protein is CASSPAQTSSYNEQFF. The DNA for the CDR3 is TGTGCCAGCTCACCGGCACAGACGAGCTCCTACAATGAGCAGTTCTTC.

The chain couples TRBV7-5 to TRBJ2-2; the table assigns TRBD2, which was not confirmed against the DNA. TRBV7-5 is given as a pseudogene. This CDR3 is 20 amino acids long. The CDR3 coding sequence is TGTGCCAGAAGCTCCCAAGGGCTAGCGGACTACCCCCCGAACACCGGGGAGCTGTTTTTT. This codes for CARSSQGLADYPPNTGELFF.

Remarks on this clone: This sample includes further DNA sequences coding for the same CDR3. The rearrangement uses TRBV27 and TRBJ2-1; 9 nucleotides line up with TRBD1. The CDR3 contains 14 residues. J was trimmed by 2 bases and V by 5 bases; bases with no gene match: 1. Germline V gene lookup returns CDR1 MNHEY and CDR2 SMNVEV (reference sequence). In DNA form, the CDR3 reads TGTGCCAGCAGTACAGGGGGCGCCTACAATGAGCAGTTCTTC. It translates to CASSTGGAYNEQFF.

The rearrangement uses TRBV19 and TRBJ1-5; D is possibly TRBD1 (6 bases). This CDR3 has 13 amino acids. CDR1 is LNHDA and CDR2 is SQIVND in the germline V gene (reference sequence). Deletions cut 9 bases from V and 1 base from J, with 10 bases between. The CDR3 region has the DNA TGTGCCAGCAGGGGTATGAGCAATCAGCCCCAGCATTTT. This codes for CASRGMSNQPQHF.

V and J are TRBV29-1 and TRBJ2-7, with 7 bases aligning to TRBD1. The V segment lost 4 bases and the J segment 1 base; nucleotides outside the gene matches: 4. The CDR3 consists of 13 residues. Germline loops: CDR1 SQVTM, CDR2 ANQGSEA. This CDR3 is CSVGQGRSYEQYF. As DNA, the CDR3 is TGCAGCGTTGGACAGGGAAGATCCTACGAGCAGTACTTC.